This is a list of T cell receptor beta chains from one sample in a study of beta chain features in type 1 diabetes. Measured with immunoSEQ multiplex PCR; TCRdb has only the in-frame clones, and not every one. The sample shows about 160,000 clones, just over 8% of them seen only once. Sequencing was performed on central memory CD4+ T cells from blood. Every receptor here comes from a woman aged 18 to 35 with type 1 diabetes. Both conserved end residues are part of each CDR3. The D gene is left open where the match is weak. Size tells how often a clone was seen (once, few, many) or the class of an expanded clone, and some rows leave it out.

d_call	clone_size	v_call	cdr3_length	j_call	cdr3_nt	cdr3_aa
-	-	TRBV19	15	TRBJ2-7	TGTGCCAGTAGTGGATTAGCGCGACCGGGCGGGGAGCAGTACTTC	CASSGLARPGGEQYF
TRBD2	-	TRBV4-1	17	TRBJ2-1	TGCGCCAGCACCCCCGGGCCAGGGACTAGCGGGAACAATGAGCAGTTCTTC	CASTPGPGTSGNNEQFF
-	-	TRBV30	12	TRBJ2-3	TGTGCCCTGGGGGCTAGCACAGATACGCAGTATTTT	CALGASTDTQYF
-	few	TRBV7-3	14	TRBJ2-3	TGTGCCAGCAGCTCGCGACAGGGCACAGATACGCAGTATTTT	CASSSRQGTDTQYF
-	many	TRBV7-2	12	TRBJ2-1	TGTGCCAGCAGCCCCCCAGCGGATGAGCAGTTCTTC	CASSPPADEQFF
-	few	TRBV28	15	TRBJ2-7	TGTGCCAGCAGTTTGGGCAGGGGCCCAACCTACGAGCAGTACTTC	CASSLGRGPTYEQYF
TRBD2	-	TRBV5-1	15	TRBJ2-7	TGCGCCAGCAGCTTGGATGCGGGGGGGGTCGGGGAGCAGTACTTC	CASSLDAGGVGEQYF
-	few	TRBV7-2	12	TRBJ2-1	TGTGCCAGCAGCTTAGATTGGTCTAACCAGTTCTTC	CASSLDWSNQFF
TRBD1	few	TRBV4-3	15	TRBJ2-7	TGCGCCAGCAGCCACCGGACAGGGGGAAACTACGAGCAGTACTTC	CASSHRTGGNYEQYF
-	few	TRBV2	16	TRBJ2-5	TGTGCCAGCAGACGGGACATAGGCCGGGTACAAGAGACCCAGTACTTC	CASRRDIGRVQETQYF
TRBD1	-	TRBV6-5	13	TRBJ1-2	TGTGCCAGCAGTTACATGGACAGGGGCGGCTACACCTTC	CASSYMDRGGYTF
TRBD1	-	TRBV18	13	TRBJ2-7	TGTGCCAGCTCACCTACAGGGGCCTACGAGCAGTACTTC	CASSPTGAYEQYF
-	few	TRBV7-2	15	TRBJ1-3	TGTGCCAGCAGCTTGGGGACTGCCATTGGAAACACCATATATTTT	CASSLGTAIGNTIYF
-	-	TRBV4-3	14	TRBJ2-7	TGCGCCAGCAGCCAAGAACTAGCCGGCTACGAGCAGTACTTC	CASSQELAGYEQYF
-	-	TRBV5-1	12	TRBJ2-7	TGCGCCAGCAGCTTGCAGGTTGACGAGCAGTACTTC	CASSLQVDEQYF
-	-	TRBV19	15	TRBJ2-7	TGTGCCAGTAGTATTGCGGCAGGGGAGACCTACGAGCAGTACTTC	CASSIAAGETYEQYF
-	few	TRBV30	14	TRBJ2-7	TGTGCCTGGAGAAGCCAGGGAGGCTCCTACGAGCAGTACTTC	CAWRSQGGSYEQYF
TRBD1	many	TRBV7-9	14	TRBJ2-5	TGTGCCAGCAGCTTGACAGGGGGCATGGAGACCCAGTACTTC	CASSLTGGMETQYF
-	-	TRBV14	14	TRBJ1-4	TGTGCCAGCAGCCAAGATCTGAGGGCGGAAAAACTGTTTTTT	CASSQDLRAEKLFF
TRBD1	-	TRBV29-1	14	TRBJ2-7	TGCAGCGTTGAAGCCGACAGGGGGCAGTACGAGCAGTACTTC	CSVEADRGQYEQYF
TRBD2	-	TRBV6-5	15	TRBJ2-7	TGTGCCAGCATCAAGACTAGCGGGGGGGCCTACGAGCAGTACTTC	CASIKTSGGAYEQYF
-	few	TRBV5-1	14	TRBJ1-1	TGCGCCAGCGGCGATCCCGCCGGAGGCACTGAAGCTTTCTTT	CASGDPAGGTEAFF
TRBD2	few	TRBV25-1	17	TRBJ2-7	TGTGCCAGCAGGGGGACTAGCGGGGGCCCCAGCTCCTACGAGCAGTACTTC	CASRGTSGGPSSYEQYF
TRBD1	few	TRBV4-1	14	TRBJ1-6	TGCGCCAGCAGCCGTGACAGGGGGAATTCACCCCTCCACTTT	CASSRDRGNSPLHF
-	-	TRBV4-3	13	TRBJ2-7	TGCGCCAGCAGCCTGCGAACAGGGAACGAGCAGTACTTC	CASSLRTGNEQYF
TRBD2	-	TRBV28	14	TRBJ2-7	TGTGCCAGCAGTTCCGCGGGGGGGGGCTGCGAGCAGTACTTC	CASSSAGGGCEQYF
TRBD1	-	TRBV5-1	13	TRBJ1-2	TGCGCCAGCAGCCAGGACAGGCACTATGGCTACACCTTC	CASSQDRHYGYTF
-	-	TRBV4-3	15	TRBJ1-2	TGCGCCAGCAGCCAAGATCTCGCAGGGGACTATGGCTACACCTTC	CASSQDLAGDYGYTF
-	few	TRBV9	17	TRBJ2-6	TGTGCCAGCAGCGTAGCTAATTCCTTGCGTGGGGCCAACGTCCTGACTTTC	CASSVANSLRGANVLTF
TRBD2	few	TRBV27	14	TRBJ2-7	TGTGCCAGCAGTTCGGCTAGCGGCGCCTACGAGCAGTACTTC	CASSSASGAYEQYF
TRBD1	-	TRBV18	16	TRBJ1-4	TGTGCCAGCTCACTGATCCAGGGGGGAGGAGGTGAAAAACTGTTTTTT	CASSLIQGGGGEKLFF
-	few	TRBV28	15	TRBJ2-2	TGTGCCAGCAATCCGTGGCTAGCCAGCACCGGGGAGCTGTTTTTT	CASNPWLASTGELFF
-	few	TRBV2	15	TRBJ2-3	TGTGCCAGCAGAGAAAAGCGGGCGGTCACAGATACGCAGTATTTT	CASREKRAVTDTQYF
-	-	TRBV7-2	14	TRBJ1-2	TGTGCCAGCAGCGGCTTGTCAGGAAACTATGGCTACACCTTC	CASSGLSGNYGYTF
TRBD1	few	TRBV5-1	14	TRBJ2-1	TGCGCCAGCAGCTTGGCCCGCAGGGGGAATGAGCAGTTCTTC	CASSLARRGNEQFF
-	few	TRBV11-3	14	TRBJ2-2	TGTGCCAGCAGCTTAGTGGTTCCTAACGGGGAGCTGTTTTTT	CASSLVVPNGELFF
-	-	TRBV4-3	16	TRBJ2-7	TGCGCCAGCAGCCAAGACTCGACAGGGAGGTTGTACGAGCAGTACTTC	CASSQDSTGRLYEQYF
-	few	TRBV6-6	14	TRBJ1-5	TGTGCCAGCAACCAAGACAGTGGCAATCAGCCCCAGCATTTT	CASNQDSGNQPQHF
-	few	TRBV29-1	13	TRBJ1-4	TGCAGCGCTAGACCAGGGGATAATGAAAAACTGTTTTTT	CSARPGDNEKLFF
TRBD2	few	TRBV7-2	15	TRBJ2-7	TGTGCCAGCAGCTTTGGACTAGCGGGGGGGCCTCAGCAGTACTTC	CASSFGLAGGPQQYF
-	few	TRBV4-3	14	TRBJ1-2	TGCGCCAGCAGCCAACCTGGGACTGGATATGGCTACACCTTC	CASSQPGTGYGYTF
-	-	TRBV20-1	10	TRBJ2-3	TGCAGTGCTAGCGGGGATACGCAGTATTTT	CSASGDTQYF
-	-	TRBV9	13	TRBJ1-1	TGTGCCAGCAGCGTTATCTGGAACACTGAAGCTTTCTTT	CASSVIWNTEAFF
TRBD1	few	TRBV7-2	13	TRBJ2-1	TGTGCCAGCAGCCTGACAGGGCTCGATGAGCAGTTCTTC	CASSLTGLDEQFF
TRBD1	-	TRBV11-3	14	TRBJ2-5	TGTGCCAGCAGCCGACAGGGTGGCGTGGAGACCCAGTACTTC	CASSRQGGVETQYF
TRBD1	-	TRBV10-3	13	TRBJ1-1	TGTGCCATCGCGGGACAGAGGAGAACTGAAGCTTTCTTT	CAIAGQRRTEAFF
-	-	TRBV7-9	13	TRBJ2-5	TGTGCCAGCGTTGATCCGGGTCGAGAGACCCAGTACTTC	CASVDPGRETQYF
-	-	TRBV7-8	14	TRBJ2-5	TGTGCCAGCAGCCCCTTTGACGACTCGGGGACCCAGTACTTC	CASSPFDDSGTQYF
TRBD2	few	TRBV30	16	TRBJ2-3	TGTGCCTGGAGTTACCTTAGCGGGACTAGCACAGATACGCAGTATTTT	CAWSYLSGTSTDTQYF
-	few	TRBV5-6	15	TRBJ2-7	TGTGCCAGCAGCTTGCGCCAGCTACAGACCTACGAGCAGTACTTC	CASSLRQLQTYEQYF
-	few	TRBV5-1	16	TRBJ1-4	TGCGCCAGCAGCTTGGAGGCTAGGGGTTCAAATGAAAAACTGTTTTTT	CASSLEARGSNEKLFF
-	-	TRBV30	10	TRBJ1-2	TGTGCCTGGGGAGACAGAGGCTACACCTTC	CAWGDRGYTF
-	many	TRBV5-1	15	TRBJ1-5	TGCGCCAGCAGCGACGAAGGGGGGGAGAATCAGCCCCAGCATTTT	CASSDEGGENQPQHF
-	-	TRBV7-9	15	TRBJ1-2	TGTGCCAGCAGCTTACTTGGTATCGGAGTAGGTGGCTACACCTTC	CASSLLGIGVGGYTF
TRBD1	few	TRBV19	15	TRBJ1-5	TGTGCCAGTAGTATTCAGAGGGGGCAGGGTCAGCCCCAGCATTTT	CASSIQRGQGQPQHF
-	few	TRBV7-9	15	TRBJ2-5	TGTGCCAGCAGCTTGGACTGGGGATTACAAGAGACCCAGTACTTC	CASSLDWGLQETQYF